A single sample is the source of the 3 T cell receptor beta chains below, sequenced in a study of early T cells in non-severe SARS-CoV-2 infection. MiXCR, applied by TCRdb to the 5' RACE reads, yields one record per CDR3 protein. This sample has roughly 100,000 distinct CDR3 sequences, with roughly 13% found just once. Material: whole blood. These receptors all stem from an adult who was a healthcare worker with PCR-confirmed SARS-CoV-2 infection or an uninfected control (not recorded which).

J is TRBJ2-7 and V is TRBV4-1; 9 bases map to TRBD1. V lost 4 bases and J lost 6; bases outside the gene matches: 10. The CDR3 totals 15 residues. The germline V gene has CDR1 MGHRA and CDR2 YSYEKL. In DNA, the CDR3 is TGCGCCAGCAGCCGAGGAACAGGGGGCGCGGGCGAGCAGTACTTC. Its translation is CASSRGTGGAGEQYF.

This clonotype was seen repeatedly, ten times or more. The genes are TRBV20-1 and TRBJ2-7; a possible D gene is TRBD2 (6 bases). Per the germline V gene, CDR1 is DFQATT and CDR2 is SNEGSKA (reference sequence). This CDR3 has 21 residues. The V gene lost 1 base and the J gene lost 2 bases, with 33 bases spanning the gap. The CDR3 reads CSARAPPRPLQLGGFAYEQYF. The CDR3 DNA follows: TGCAGTGCTAGAGCCCCTCCCAGACCCCTACAACTAGGAGGGTTCGCCTACGAGCAGTACTTC.

The rearrangement links TRBV7-9 to TRBJ2-3; 11 positions agree with TRBD2. Germline values: CDR1 SEHNR, CDR2 FQNEAQ (reference sequence). The CDR3 has 16 amino acids. V shed 1 base and J 6 bases; nucleotides not matched to a gene: 6. In DNA, the CDR3 is TGTGCCAGCAGCTTAGGTCTAGCGGGAGGTACCGATACGCAGTATTTT. It is translated as CASSLGLAGGTDTQYF.